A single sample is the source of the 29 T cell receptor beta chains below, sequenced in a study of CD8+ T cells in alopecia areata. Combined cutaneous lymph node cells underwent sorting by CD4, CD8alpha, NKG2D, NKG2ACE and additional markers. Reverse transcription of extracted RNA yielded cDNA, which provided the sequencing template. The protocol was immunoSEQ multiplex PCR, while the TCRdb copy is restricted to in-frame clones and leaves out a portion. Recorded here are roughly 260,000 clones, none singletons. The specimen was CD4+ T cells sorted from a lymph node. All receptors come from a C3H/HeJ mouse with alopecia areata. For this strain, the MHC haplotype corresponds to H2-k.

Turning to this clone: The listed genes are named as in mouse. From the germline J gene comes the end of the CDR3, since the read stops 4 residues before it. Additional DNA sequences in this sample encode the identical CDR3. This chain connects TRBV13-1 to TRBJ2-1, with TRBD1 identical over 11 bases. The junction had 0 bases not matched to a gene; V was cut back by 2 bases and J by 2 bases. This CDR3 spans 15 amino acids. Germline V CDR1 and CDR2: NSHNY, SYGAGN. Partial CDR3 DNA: TGTGCCAGCAGTGAGGGACAGGGGGACTATGCT. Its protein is CASSEGQGDYA. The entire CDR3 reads CASSEGQGDYAEQFF.

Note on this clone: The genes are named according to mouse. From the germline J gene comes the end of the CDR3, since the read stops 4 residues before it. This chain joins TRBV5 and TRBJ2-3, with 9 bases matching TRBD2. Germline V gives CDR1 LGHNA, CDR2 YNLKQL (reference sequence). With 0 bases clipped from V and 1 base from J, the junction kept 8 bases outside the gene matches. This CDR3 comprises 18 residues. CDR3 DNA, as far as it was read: TGTGCCAGCAGCCAAGATGGGTTGGGGGGGCGCCGTGCAGAA. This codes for CASSQDGLGGRRAE. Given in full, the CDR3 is CASSQDGLGGRRAETLYF.

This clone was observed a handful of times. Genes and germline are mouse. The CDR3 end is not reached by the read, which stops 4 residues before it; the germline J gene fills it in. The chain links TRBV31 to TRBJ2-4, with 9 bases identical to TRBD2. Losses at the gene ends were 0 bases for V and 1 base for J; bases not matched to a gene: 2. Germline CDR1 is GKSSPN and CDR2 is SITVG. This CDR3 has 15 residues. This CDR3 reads CAWSLWGGRQNTLYF. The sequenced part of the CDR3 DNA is TGTGCCTGGAGTCTTTGGGGGGGCCGTCAAAAC.

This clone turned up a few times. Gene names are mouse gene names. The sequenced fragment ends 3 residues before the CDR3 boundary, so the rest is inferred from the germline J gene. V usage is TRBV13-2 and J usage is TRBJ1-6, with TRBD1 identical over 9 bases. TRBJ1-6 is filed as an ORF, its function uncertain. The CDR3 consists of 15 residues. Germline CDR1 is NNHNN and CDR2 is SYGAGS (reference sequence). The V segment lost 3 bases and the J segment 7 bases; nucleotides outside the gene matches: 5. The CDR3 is CASGANRGRNSPLYF. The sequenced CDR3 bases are TGTGCCAGCGGTGCCAACAGGGGGCGGAATTCGCCC.

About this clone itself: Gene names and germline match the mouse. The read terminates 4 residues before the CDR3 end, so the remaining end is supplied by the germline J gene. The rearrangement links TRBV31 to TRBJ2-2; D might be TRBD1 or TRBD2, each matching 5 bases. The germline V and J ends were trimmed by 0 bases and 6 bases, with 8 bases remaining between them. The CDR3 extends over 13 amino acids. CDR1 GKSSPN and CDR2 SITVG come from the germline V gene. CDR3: CAWSLGVPGQLYF. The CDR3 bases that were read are TGTGCCTGGAGTCTGGGGGTTCCCGGG.

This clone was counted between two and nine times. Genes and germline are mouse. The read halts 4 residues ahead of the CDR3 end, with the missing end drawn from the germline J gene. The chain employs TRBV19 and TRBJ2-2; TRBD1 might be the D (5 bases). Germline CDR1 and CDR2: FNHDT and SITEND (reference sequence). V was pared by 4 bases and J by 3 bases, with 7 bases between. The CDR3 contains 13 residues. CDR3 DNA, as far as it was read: TGTGCCAGCAGTCCCAGGGACACCGGG. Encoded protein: CASSPRDTG. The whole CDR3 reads CASSPRDTGQLYF.

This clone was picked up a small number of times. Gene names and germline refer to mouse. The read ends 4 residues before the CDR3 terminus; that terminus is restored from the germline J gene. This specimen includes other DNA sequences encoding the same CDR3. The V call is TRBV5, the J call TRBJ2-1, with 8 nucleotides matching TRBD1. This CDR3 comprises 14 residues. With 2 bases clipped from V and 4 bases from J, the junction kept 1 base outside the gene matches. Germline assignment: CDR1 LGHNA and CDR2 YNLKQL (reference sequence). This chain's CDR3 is CASSQQGAYAEQFF. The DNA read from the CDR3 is TGTGCCAGCAGCCAACAGGGGGCATATGCT.

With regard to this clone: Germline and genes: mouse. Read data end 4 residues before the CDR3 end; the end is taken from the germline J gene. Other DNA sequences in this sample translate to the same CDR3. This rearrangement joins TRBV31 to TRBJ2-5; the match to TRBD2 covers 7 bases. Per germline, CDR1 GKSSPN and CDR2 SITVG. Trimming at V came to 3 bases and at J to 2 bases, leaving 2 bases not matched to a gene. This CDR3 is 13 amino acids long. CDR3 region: CAWSGGVQDTQYF. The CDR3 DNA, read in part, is TGTGCCTGGAGCGGGGGGGTCCAAGAC.

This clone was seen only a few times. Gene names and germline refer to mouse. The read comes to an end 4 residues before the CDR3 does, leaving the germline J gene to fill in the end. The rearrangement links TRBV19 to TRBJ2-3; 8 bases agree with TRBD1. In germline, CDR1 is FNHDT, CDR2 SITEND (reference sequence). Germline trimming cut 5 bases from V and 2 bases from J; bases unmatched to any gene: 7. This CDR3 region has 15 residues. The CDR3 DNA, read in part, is TGTGCCAGCAGGCCTGACAGGGGAGATGCAGAA. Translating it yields CASRPDRGDAE. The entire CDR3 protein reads CASRPDRGDAETLYF. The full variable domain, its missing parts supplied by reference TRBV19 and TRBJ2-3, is GGIITQTPKFLIGQEGQKLTLKCQQNFNHDTMYWYRQDSGKGLRLIYYSITENDLQKGDLSEGYDASREKKSSFSLTVTSAQKNEMAVFLCASRPDRGDAETLYFGSGTRLTVL.

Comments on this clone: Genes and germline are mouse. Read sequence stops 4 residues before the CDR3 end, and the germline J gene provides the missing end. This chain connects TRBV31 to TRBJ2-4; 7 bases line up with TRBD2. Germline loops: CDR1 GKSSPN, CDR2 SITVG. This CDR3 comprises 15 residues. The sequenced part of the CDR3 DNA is TGTGCCTGGAGTCCCCCCCGGGGGGGAGGAAAC. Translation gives CAWSPPRGGGN. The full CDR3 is CAWSPPRGGGNTLYF.

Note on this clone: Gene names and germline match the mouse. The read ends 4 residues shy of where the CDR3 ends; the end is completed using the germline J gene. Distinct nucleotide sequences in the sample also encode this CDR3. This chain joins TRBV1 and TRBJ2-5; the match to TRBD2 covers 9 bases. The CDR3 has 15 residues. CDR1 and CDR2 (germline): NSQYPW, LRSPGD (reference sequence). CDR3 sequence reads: CTCSAGGGAGDTQYF. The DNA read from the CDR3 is TGCACCTGCAGTGCAGGTGGGGGGGCGGGGGAC.

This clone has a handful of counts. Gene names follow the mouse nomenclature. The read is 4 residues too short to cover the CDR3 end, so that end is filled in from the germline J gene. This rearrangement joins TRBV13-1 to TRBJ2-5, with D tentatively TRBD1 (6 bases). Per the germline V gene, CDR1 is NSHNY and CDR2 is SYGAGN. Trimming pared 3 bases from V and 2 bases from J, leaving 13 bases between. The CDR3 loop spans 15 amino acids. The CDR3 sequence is CASSVLRGSQDTQYF. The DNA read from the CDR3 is TGTGCCAGCAGTGTTCTCAGGGGTAGCCAAGAC.

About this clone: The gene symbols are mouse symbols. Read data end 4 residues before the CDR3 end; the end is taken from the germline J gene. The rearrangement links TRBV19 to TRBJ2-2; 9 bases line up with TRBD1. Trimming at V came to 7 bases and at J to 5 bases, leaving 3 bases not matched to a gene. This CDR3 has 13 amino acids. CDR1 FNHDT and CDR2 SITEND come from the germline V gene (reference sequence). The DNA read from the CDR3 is TGTGCCAGCCACGGACAGGGGACCGGG. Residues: CASHGQGTG. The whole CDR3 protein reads CASHGQGTGQLYF.

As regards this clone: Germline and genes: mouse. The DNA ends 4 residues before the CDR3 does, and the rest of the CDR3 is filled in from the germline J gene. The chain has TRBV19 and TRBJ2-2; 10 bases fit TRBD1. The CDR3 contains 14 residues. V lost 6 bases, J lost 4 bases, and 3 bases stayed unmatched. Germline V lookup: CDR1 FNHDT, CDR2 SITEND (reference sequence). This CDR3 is CASKTGGGTGQLYF. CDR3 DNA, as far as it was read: TGTGCCAGCAAGACAGGGGGCGGCACCGGG.

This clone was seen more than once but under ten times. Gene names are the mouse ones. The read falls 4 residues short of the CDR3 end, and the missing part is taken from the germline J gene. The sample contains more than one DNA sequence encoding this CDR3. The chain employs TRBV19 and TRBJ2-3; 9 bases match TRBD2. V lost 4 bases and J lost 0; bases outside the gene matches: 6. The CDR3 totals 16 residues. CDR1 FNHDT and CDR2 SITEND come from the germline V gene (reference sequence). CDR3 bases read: TGTGCCAGCAGTTATTGGGGGGGCGCCAGTGCAGAA. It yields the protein CASSYWGGASAE. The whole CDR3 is CASSYWGGASAETLYF.

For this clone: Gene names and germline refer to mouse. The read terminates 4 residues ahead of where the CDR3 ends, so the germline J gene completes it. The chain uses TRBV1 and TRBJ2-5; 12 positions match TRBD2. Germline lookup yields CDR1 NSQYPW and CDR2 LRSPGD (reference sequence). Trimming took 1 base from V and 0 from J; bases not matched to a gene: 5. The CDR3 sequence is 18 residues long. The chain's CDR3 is CTCSAAGLGGINQDTQYF. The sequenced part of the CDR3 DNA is TGCACCTGCAGTGCAGCCGGACTGGGGGGGATTAACCAAGAC.

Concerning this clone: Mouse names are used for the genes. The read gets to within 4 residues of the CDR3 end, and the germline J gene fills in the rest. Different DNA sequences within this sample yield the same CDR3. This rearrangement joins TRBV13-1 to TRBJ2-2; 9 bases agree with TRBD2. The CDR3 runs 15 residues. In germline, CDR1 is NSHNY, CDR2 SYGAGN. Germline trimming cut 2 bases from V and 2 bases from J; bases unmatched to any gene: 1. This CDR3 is CASSELGGNTGQLYF. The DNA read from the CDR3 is TGTGCCAGCAGTGAACTGGGGGGTAACACCGGG.

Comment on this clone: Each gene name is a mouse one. CDR3 bases read: TGTGCTAGCAGTAGTTGGGACTGGGGTCAAGAC. The encoded protein is CASSSWDWGQD. The complete CDR3 protein is CASSSWDWGQDTQYF. J is TRBJ2-5 and V is TRBV17; 10 bases map to TRBD2. The read falls 4 residues short of the CDR3 end, and the missing part is taken from the germline J gene. Germline V gene lookup returns CDR1 MNHDT and CDR2 YYDKIL. The CDR3 has 15 amino acids. The V gene end was trimmed by 3 bases and the J gene end by 3 bases; junction bases not matched to a gene: 3.

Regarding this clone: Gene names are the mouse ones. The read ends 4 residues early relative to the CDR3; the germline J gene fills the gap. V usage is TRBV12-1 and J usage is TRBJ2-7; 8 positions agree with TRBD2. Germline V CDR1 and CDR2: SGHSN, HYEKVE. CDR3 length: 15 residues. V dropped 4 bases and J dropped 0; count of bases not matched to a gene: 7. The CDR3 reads CASSLSTGDSYEQYF. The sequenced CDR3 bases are TGTGCCAGCTCCCTTTCGACTGGGGACTCCTAT.

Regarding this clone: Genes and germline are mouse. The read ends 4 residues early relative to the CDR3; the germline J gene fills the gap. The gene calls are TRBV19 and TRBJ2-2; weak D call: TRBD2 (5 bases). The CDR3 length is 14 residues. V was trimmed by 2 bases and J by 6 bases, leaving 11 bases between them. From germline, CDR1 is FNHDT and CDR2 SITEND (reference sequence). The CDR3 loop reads CASSIGGVPGQLYF. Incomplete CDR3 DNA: TGTGCCAGCAGTATTGGTGGGGTCCCCGGG.

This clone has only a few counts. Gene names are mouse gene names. The CDR3 DNA, read in part, is TGTGCCAGCAGTTGGGACAGGGAGGCT. This encodes CASSWDREA. The entire CDR3 sequence reads CASSWDREAEQFF. This chain connects TRBV13-1 to TRBJ2-1; 9 positions match TRBD1. The read terminates 4 residues before the CDR3 end, so the remaining end is supplied by the germline J gene. This CDR3 comprises 13 residues. Germline-derived CDR1 and CDR2 are NSHNY and SYGAGN.

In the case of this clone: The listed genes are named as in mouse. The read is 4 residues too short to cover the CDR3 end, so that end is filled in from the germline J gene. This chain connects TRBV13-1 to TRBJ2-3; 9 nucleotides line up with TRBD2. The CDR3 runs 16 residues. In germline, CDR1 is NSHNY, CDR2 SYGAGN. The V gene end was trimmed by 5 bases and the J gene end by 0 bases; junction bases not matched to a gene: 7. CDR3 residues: CASSPGLGPSAETLYF. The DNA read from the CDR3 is TGTGCCAGCAGCCCGGGACTGGGACCTAGTGCAGAA.

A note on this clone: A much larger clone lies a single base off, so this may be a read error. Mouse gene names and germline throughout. The CDR3 here is CASSRDRNSDYTF. CDR3 DNA, as far as it was read: TGTGCTAGCAGCAGGGACAGAAACTCC. This sequence joins TRBV29 and TRBJ1-2; TRBD1 matches 7 bases. Read coverage stops 4 residues before the CDR3 terminus; the germline J gene supplies the remainder. V lost 6 bases, J lost 1 base, and 2 bases stayed unmatched. Germline assignment: CDR1 MSHET and CDR2 SYDVDS. The CDR3 consists of 13 residues.

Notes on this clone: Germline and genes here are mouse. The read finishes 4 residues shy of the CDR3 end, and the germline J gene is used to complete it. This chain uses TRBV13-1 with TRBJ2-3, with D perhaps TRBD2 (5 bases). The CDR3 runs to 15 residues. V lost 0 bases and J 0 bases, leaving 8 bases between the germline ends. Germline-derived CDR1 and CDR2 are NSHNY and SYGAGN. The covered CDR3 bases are TGTGCCAGCAGTGATGACTGGACTAGTGCAGAA. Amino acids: CASSDDWTSAE. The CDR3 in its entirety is CASSDDWTSAETLYF.

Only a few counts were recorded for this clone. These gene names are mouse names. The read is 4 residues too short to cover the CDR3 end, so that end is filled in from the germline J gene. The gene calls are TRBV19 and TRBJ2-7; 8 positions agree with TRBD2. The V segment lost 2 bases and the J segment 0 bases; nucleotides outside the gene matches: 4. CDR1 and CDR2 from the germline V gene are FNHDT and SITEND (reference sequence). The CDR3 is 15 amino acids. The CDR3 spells CASSIWGESSYEQYF. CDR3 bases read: TGTGCCAGCAGTATCTGGGGGGAAAGCTCCTAT.

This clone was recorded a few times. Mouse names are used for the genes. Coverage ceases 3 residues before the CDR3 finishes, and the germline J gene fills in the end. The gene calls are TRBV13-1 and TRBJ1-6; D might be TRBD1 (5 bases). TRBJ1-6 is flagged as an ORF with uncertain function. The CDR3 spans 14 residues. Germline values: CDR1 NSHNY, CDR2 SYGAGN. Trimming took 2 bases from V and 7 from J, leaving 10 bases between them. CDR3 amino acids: CASSDPGRNSPLYF. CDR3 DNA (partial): TGTGCCAGCAGTGACCCAGGGAGGAATTCGCCC.

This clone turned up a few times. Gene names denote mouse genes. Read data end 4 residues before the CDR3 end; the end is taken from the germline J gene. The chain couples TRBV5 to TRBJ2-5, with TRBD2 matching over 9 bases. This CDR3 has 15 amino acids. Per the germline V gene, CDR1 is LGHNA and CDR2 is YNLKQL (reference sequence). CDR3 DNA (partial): TGTGCCAGCAGCCCCCCCTGGGGGGGTAAAGAC. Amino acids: CASSPPWGGKD. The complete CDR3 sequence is CASSPPWGGKDTQYF.

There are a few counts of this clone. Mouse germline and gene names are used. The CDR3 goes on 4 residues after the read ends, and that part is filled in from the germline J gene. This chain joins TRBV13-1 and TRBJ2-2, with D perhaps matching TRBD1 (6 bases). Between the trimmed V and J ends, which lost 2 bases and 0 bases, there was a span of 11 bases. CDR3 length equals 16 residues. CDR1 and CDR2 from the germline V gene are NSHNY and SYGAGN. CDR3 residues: CASSEPGTSNTGQLYF. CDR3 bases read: TGTGCCAGCAGTGAGCCCGGGACATCAAACACCGGG.

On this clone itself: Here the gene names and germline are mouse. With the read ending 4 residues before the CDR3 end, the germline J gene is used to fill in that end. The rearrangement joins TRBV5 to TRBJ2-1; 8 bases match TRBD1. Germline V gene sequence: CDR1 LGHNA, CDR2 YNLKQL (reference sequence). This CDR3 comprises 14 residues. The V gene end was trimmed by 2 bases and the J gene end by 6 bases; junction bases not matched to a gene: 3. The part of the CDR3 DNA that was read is TGTGCCAGCAGCCAACAGGGGGCGGTTGCT. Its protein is CASSQQGAVA. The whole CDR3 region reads CASSQQGAVAEQFF.